This T cell receptor (beta chain) was documented in a study of cytomegalovirus exposure and HLA in healthy donors. Study-level results: In a later analysis, productive TCRs from donors in an Asian-associated ancestry cluster reportedly carried fewer N-insertions than the cohort mean. In an earlier analysis, about 87% or about 30%: the productive usage of most TCR beta V segments. In a later analysis, V- and J-gene trimming of beta chains associated with a DCLRE1C missense variant, replicated independently.

Comment on this clone: Its cognate antigen is unknown.

This PCR relied on a set of 60 Vbeta primers and 13 Jbeta primers. Profiling relied on immunoSEQ multiplex PCR, and the TCRdb table lists in-frame clones only, not all of them. The repertoire has about 270,000 clones, around 65% of them found once; the top ten carry roughly 2.4%. Sequencing was done on a sample of PBMCs. The source of this sequence is a female donor in good health and CMV-seronegative.

The CDR3 nucleotides read TGTGCCAGCAGTTTAGTGGCGGGAGGGGACGGGACCCAGTACTTC. Its protein is CASSLVAGGDGTQYF. The chain recombines TRBV27 with TRBJ2-5; TRBD2 aligns across 9 bases. CDR3 length equals 15 residues. V shed 2 bases, J shed 7 bases, and the junction held 8 bases outside the gene matches. Germline V gene sequence: CDR1 MNHEY, CDR2 SMNVEV (reference sequence).